Below are 4 T cell receptor beta chains sequenced from a single sample in a study of T cell repertoires in cytomegalovirus infection. TCRdb processed the reads anew with MiXCR; each CDR3 protein has one entry. The table shows about 180,000 distinct CDR3 sequences, with around 15% occurring only once. Input material: PBMCs. The receptors originated from a human donor in good health (CMV status not recorded). Some clones in this sample may be carry-over from other donors' samples.

The J gene is TRBJ1-6, the V gene TRBV7-2; D not certain. Germline CDR1 SGHTA, CDR2 FQGNSA. The CDR3 length is 14 residues. V dropped 5 bases and J dropped 8 bases, with 13 bases sitting between them. CDR3 loop: CASSVRDSDSPLHF. CDR3 in DNA: TGTGCCAGCAGCGTCCGGGATTCAGATTCACCCCTCCACTTT. The full variable domain, its missing parts supplied by reference TRBV7-2 and TRBJ1-6, is GAGVSQSPSNKVTEKGKDVELRCDPISGHTALYWYRQSLGQGLEFLIYFQGNSAPDKSGLPSDRFSAERTGGSVSTLTIQRTQQEDSAVYLCASSVRDSDSPLHFGNGTRLTVT.

This rearrangement joins TRBV29-1 to TRBJ1-2, with 7 bases aligning to TRBD1. V shed 2 bases and J 8 bases; nucleotides not matched to a gene: 8. The CDR3 extends over 13 amino acids. Per germline, CDR1 SQVTM and CDR2 ANQGSEA. CDR3: CSVEPRQGGGYTF. For the CDR3, the DNA is TGCAGCGTTGAACCGAGGCAGGGGGGAGGCTACACCTTC.

This clonotype was observed at least ten times. The rearrangement links TRBV6-1 to TRBJ1-5; the match to TRBD1 covers 8 bases. The length of the CDR3 is 16 residues. The V gene's germline CDR1 is MNHNS and CDR2 SASEGT. The J segment lost 0 bases and the V segment lost 7 bases, leaving 8 bases of the junction unmatched. The DNA of the CDR3 is TGTGCCAGCACCTATAGGACAGGGAATAGCAATCAGCCCCAGCATTTT. Translation gives CASTYRTGNSNQPQHF.

There are many counts of this clonotype. The chain employs TRBV7-8 and TRBJ1-1; 9 nucleotides align to TRBD1. The CDR3 runs 16 residues. The V gene's germline CDR1 is SGHVS and CDR2 FQNEAQ. V dropped 4 bases and J dropped 2; count of bases not matched to a gene: 8. This CDR3 is CASSSPNRGPNTEAFF. The CDR3, as DNA: TGTGCCAGCAGCTCACCGAACAGGGGGCCCAACACTGAAGCTTTCTTT.